One and the same sample provided the 9 T cell receptor beta chains below, sequenced in a study of response to subunit inactivated influenza vaccine. A single record per CDR3 protein comes from TCRdb applying MiXCR to the RT-PCR reads. This sample carries a few hundred thousand distinct CDR3 sequences, roughly 12% of them seen once, and the ten largest clones take approximately 9.9%. These data were also reused for a study on T cells expressing NK-cell markers. This second study notes: TCR beta cDNA was made by 5'RACE template switching with UMIs.

Source: PBMCs from blood, taken on the day of vaccination. The receptor set was obtained from a man aged 50 to 60 who received an inactivated influenza vaccine.

This clonotype was seen ten or more times. This CDR3 is CASRRTGQGRDSPLHF. CDR3 in DNA: TGTGCCAGCAGACGCACCGGACAGGGTAGGGATTCACCCCTCCACTTT. The V call is TRBV6-2 or TRBV6-3, the J call TRBJ1-6, with 8 bases that match TRBD1. CDR3 length: 16 amino acids. CDR1 is MNHEY, CDR2 SVGEGT, per germline. J gave up 8 bases and V 6 bases, and 12 bases lay outside the gene matches.

Only a few counts were recorded for this clonotype. The CDR3 loop reads CASSPGTSGGPRASTDTQYF. The DNA for the CDR3 is TGTGCCAGCAGCCCGGGGACTAGCGGGGGCCCACGTGCTAGCACAGATACGCAGTATTTT. The V gene is TRBV11-2, the J gene TRBJ2-3; 14 bases fit TRBD2. The V segment lost 5 bases and the J segment 0 bases; nucleotides outside the gene matches: 13. The CDR3 is made up of 20 amino acids. Germline loops: CDR1 SGHAT, CDR2 FQNNGV.

This chain connects TRBV28 to TRBJ2-1, with a weak D call TRBD2 (5 bases). CDR3 length: 19 residues. V was clipped by 5 bases and J by 7 bases, with 30 bases between them. Germline V gene lookup returns CDR1 MDHEN and CDR2 SYDVKM. The CDR3 DNA reads TGTGCCAGCAGTCCGCCGGGCCTGAGGGCCCAACATCCGTCTAATGAGCAGTTCTTC. Translated, it gives CASSPPGLRAQHPSNEQFF.

Only a few counts were recorded for this clonotype. The J gene is TRBJ2-5, the V gene TRBV20-1; 9 bases line up with TRBD2. This CDR3 is 15 amino acids long. Germline-derived CDR1 and CDR2 are DFQATT and SNEGSKA (reference sequence). J lost 1 base, V lost 3 bases, and 6 bases had no gene match. The CDR3, as DNA: TGCAGTGCTAGGCGCCTAGCGGGGATCCAAGAGACCCAGTACTTC. As protein: CSARRLAGIQETQYF.

The chain uses TRBV5-1 and TRBJ1-1; no firm D call. Germline V lookup: CDR1 SGHRS, CDR2 YFSETQ. This CDR3 contains 15 residues. V was trimmed by 4 bases and J by 5 bases, leaving 18 bases between them. In DNA, the CDR3 is TGCGCCAGCAGCGGGGATATGGCGGCGAAAACTGAAGCTTTCTTT. This sequence encodes CASSGDMAAKTEAFF. Drawing the rest from reference TRBV5-1 and TRBJ1-1, the complete variable domain is KAGVTQTPRYLIKTRGQQVTLSCSPISGHRSVSWYQQTPGQGLQFLFEYFSETQRNKGNFPGRFSGRQFSNSRSEMNVSTLELGDSALYLCASSGDMAAKTEAFFGQGTRLTVV.

This clonotype was counted a few times. The genes are TRBV20-1 and TRBJ2-7; 10 nucleotides match TRBD2. Trimming cost V 5 bases and J 4 bases; bases outside gene matches: 8. CDR3 length: 14 residues. Germline CDR1 DFQATT, CDR2 SNEGSKA (reference sequence). CDR3 bases: TGCAGTGCTCCCCTGAGCGGGAGGGGGTACGAGCAGTACTTC. Residues: CSAPLSGRGYEQYF.

The V call is TRBV11-2, the J call TRBJ2-5; D uncertain. This CDR3 comprises 11 residues. The V gene lost 5 bases and the J gene lost 7 bases, with 8 bases spanning the gap. Per germline, CDR1 SGHAT and CDR2 FQNNGV. Written as DNA, the CDR3 is TGTGCCAGCAGCCCCGGAGCGACCCAGTACTTC. Protein: CASSPGATQYF.

V gene TRBV7-6 combines with J gene TRBJ2-2; 12 bases line up with TRBD2. The germline V gene encodes CDR1 SGHVS and CDR2 FNYEAQ. The CDR3 is 18 amino acids. The V and J ends lost 4 bases and 5 bases, in that order; junction bases with no gene match: 11. The CDR3 region is CASSSPFLTSGRTGELFF. CDR3 sequence (DNA): TGTGCCAGCAGCTCGCCCTTCCTTACTAGCGGGAGGACCGGGGAGCTGTTTTTT.

This clonotype was counted many times. The chain couples TRBV6-4 to TRBJ1-1; tentatively, D is TRBD1 (5 bases). Germline V CDR1 and CDR2: MRHNA, SNTAGT. V lost 0 bases to trimming and J lost 6 bases, with 8 bases between them. This CDR3 is built from 13 residues. This CDR3 reads CASSDSGLSEAFF. For the CDR3, the DNA is TGTGCCAGCAGTGACTCGGGACTGTCTGAAGCTTTCTTT.